Listed below are T cell receptor beta chains from one sample, sequenced in a study of T cells after yellow fever vaccination. TCRdb recomputed calls from the 5' RACE reads with MiXCR, one row per CDR3 protein. The data show about 340,000 distinct CDR3 sequences, around 13% seen once. Sequences were derived from CD4+ T cells sorted from PBMCs, sampled 15 days after the yellow fever booster vaccination. The origin of the receptors is a man aged 18 to 30 who received the YFV17D yellow fever vaccine. The CDR3 runs from the conserved cysteine through the conserved F or W. The D gene is left open where the match is weak. Not every row has a clone size; where given, it reads once, few, many or a size class.

D gene	V gene	J gene	clone size	CDR3 DNA	CDR3 protein
TRBD1	TRBV6-5	TRBJ2-5	.	TGTGCCAGCAGTTACACCGACAGGGGCCGGGAGACCCAGTACTTC	CASSYTDRGRETQYF
TRBD1	TRBV5-8	TRBJ2-5	few	TGTGCCAGCAGCGCCGGGACAGGGCGGAAAGAGACCCAGTACTTC	CASSAGTGRKETQYF
.	TRBV11-2	TRBJ1-1	.	TGTGCCAGCAGCTTTAGGGGGGCGGACACTGAAGCTTTCTTT	CASSFRGADTEAFF
TRBD1	TRBV10-3	TRBJ1-3	.	TGTGCCATCAGCTCTACAGGGGGAGACTCTGGAAACACCATATATTTT	CAISSTGGDSGNTIYF
.	TRBV7-2	TRBJ2-7	few	TGTGCCAGCAGCTCCATGGGGGTCTCCTACGAGCAGTACTTC	CASSSMGVSYEQYF
.	TRBV6-5	TRBJ1-4	few	TGTGCCAGCAGTCCGGGACGGATTAATGAAAAACTGTTTTTT	CASSPGRINEKLFF
TRBD2	TRBV13	TRBJ2-3	few	TGTGCCAGCAGCTTAAGGGCGGGGGACACAGATACGCAGTATTTT	CASSLRAGDTDTQYF
TRBD1	TRBV6-5	TRBJ1-1	few	TGTGCCAGCAGTCCCCGGGACAGGGACAAAGCTTTCTTT	CASSPRDRDKAFF
TRBD2	TRBV7-2	TRBJ2-1	.	TGTGCCAGCAGCTTAGTCGGGACTAGCGGGGGGTTTGAGCAGTTCTTC	CASSLVGTSGGFEQFF
TRBD1	TRBV4-2	TRBJ1-4	.	TGTGCCAGCAGCCAGGAACCGGGACAGCCTAATGAAAAACTGTTTTTT	CASSQEPGQPNEKLFF
TRBD1	TRBV20-1	TRBJ1-5	.	TGCAGTGCTCCCAGTAAGGGACAGATTAGCAATCAGCCCCAGCATTTT	CSAPSKGQISNQPQHF
.	TRBV7-2	TRBJ2-1	many	TGTGCCAGCAGCTTAGCCGGGTCGATCAATGAGCAGTTCTTC	CASSLAGSINEQFF
.	TRBV7-9	TRBJ2-1	.	TGTGCCAGCAGCCGCCTTGCAGGGAGATTCGATGAGCAGTTCTTC	CASSRLAGRFDEQFF
.	TRBV7-2	TRBJ2-5	.	TGTGCCACCCGCCTGGGGTTGGGGCGGCTACGTCAAGAGACCCAGTACTTC	CATRLGLGRLRQETQYF
.	TRBV29-1	TRBJ1-1	many	TGCAGCCTAAGCGGGGCGCTGAAAACTGAAGCTTTCTTT	CSLSGALKTEAFF
.	TRBV7-2	TRBJ2-5	.	TGTGCCAGCAGCCTGGGGCTAGCTTTACAAGAGACCCAGTACTTC	CASSLGLALQETQYF
.	TRBV20-1	TRBJ2-3	.	TGCAGTGCTACGCCGGGAGATACGCAGTATTTT	CSATPGDTQYF
TRBD1	TRBV4-3	TRBJ1-4	.	TGCGCCAGCAGCCAAGATGATGACAGGGGTAATGAAAAACTGTTTTTT	CASSQDDDRGNEKLFF
.	TRBV9	TRBJ2-6	.	TGTGCCAGCAACAGGGAGGTTCCTGGGGCCAACGTCCTGACTTTC	CASNREVPGANVLTF
.	TRBV6-6	TRBJ1-5	.	TGTGCCAGCAGCGTACAAGGGTGGCCCCAGCATTTT	CASSVQGWPQHF
.	TRBV4-2	TRBJ2-1	.	TGTGCCAGCAGCCATTCGGGTCTCTCCTACAATGAGCAGTTCTTC	CASSHSGLSYNEQFF
.	TRBV4-2	TRBJ2-1	many	TGTGCCAGCAGCTCAAGAGTTAGTGAGCAGTTCTTC	CASSSRVSEQFF
TRBD1	TRBV4-2	TRBJ1-2	few	TGTGCCAGCAGCCAAGGACAGGGGGCAGAGGGCTACACCTTC	CASSQGQGAEGYTF
.	TRBV19	TRBJ1-1	many	TGTGCCAGTAGTAACCATGAGCTCACTGAAGCTTTCTTT	CASSNHELTEAFF
.	TRBV7-2	TRBJ2-1	few	TGTGCCAGCAGCCGGCCAGGTGGCAATGAGCAGTTCTTC	CASSRPGGNEQFF
.	TRBV4-3	TRBJ2-5	many	TGCGCCAGCTCGGACCGTGCTCAAGAGACCCAGTACTTC	CASSDRAQETQYF
.	TRBV5-4	TRBJ2-5	once	TGTGCCAGCAGCCGAGACTCGGGGTACCAAGAGACCCAGTACTTC	CASSRDSGYQETQYF
.	TRBV4-1	TRBJ2-5	.	TGCGCCAGCAGCCAACCCCCTCCCGCGGTCGCGGCGGAGACCCAGTACTTC	CASSQPPPAVAAETQYF
TRBD2	TRBV7-2	TRBJ2-7	many	TGTGCCAGCAGCTTACCTATAGCGGGGGTACTCTCCTACGAGCAGTACTTC	CASSLPIAGVLSYEQYF
.	TRBV30	TRBJ2-3	few	TGTGCCTGGAGTCCGCTAGACGGGGGTACGCAGTATTTT	CAWSPLDGGTQYF
TRBD2	TRBV4-2	TRBJ2-1	few	TGTGCCAGCAGCCATAATGCCGGGACTAGCGGGGCGGTCTACAATGAGCAGTTCTTC	CASSHNAGTSGAVYNEQFF
.	TRBV28	TRBJ2-1	.	TGTGCCAGCAGTTTAATTCGGCTCTCGGGTGCTAGTTTCGTTCTAAGCAATGAGCAGTTCTTC	CASSLIRLSGASFVLSNEQFF
.	TRBV5-4	TRBJ2-3	.	TGTGCCAGCAGCTGGCAGGGACTGGGAACAGATACGCAGTATTTT	CASSWQGLGTDTQYF
TRBD1	TRBV7-2	TRBJ2-6	.	TGTGCCAGCAGGATGACAGGGTTTGGATCTGGGGCCAACGTCCTGACTTTC	CASRMTGFGSGANVLTF
.	TRBV5-1	TRBJ1-2	few	TGCGCCAGCAGCGGGGACGGTACTAACTATGGCTACACCTTC	CASSGDGTNYGYTF
.	TRBV12-5	TRBJ1-3	.	TGTGCTAGTGCCCAAGGGGGTAACACCATATATTTT	CASAQGGNTIYF
.	TRBV20-1	TRBJ2-7	few	TGCAGTGCTAGCCTACAAAGCTCCTACGAGCAGTACTTC	CSASLQSSYEQYF
TRBD1	TRBV27	TRBJ1-6	.	TGTGCCAGCAGTTTAGAATCGTACAGGGGGAAAACTGGGAAATTGGATAATTCACCCCTCCACTTT	CASSLESYRGKTGKLDNSPLHF
.	TRBV2	TRBJ2-3	many	TGTGCCAGCAGTGACGGGGGGCCCAGCACAGATACGCAGTATTTT	CASSDGGPSTDTQYF
.	TRBV20-1	TRBJ2-1	few	TGCAGTGCTAGAGATGGCGTTAGCACCATCTACAATGAGCAGTTCTTC	CSARDGVSTIYNEQFF
.	TRBV27	TRBJ2-7	.	TGTGCCAGCAGAGTTAGGGGGGCAGGGGTTAACTACGAGCAGTACTTC	CASRVRGAGVNYEQYF
.	TRBV19	TRBJ1-1	.	TGTGCCAGTAGTATGCAGGCGATAGGGGTAGCGGCTTTCTTT	CASSMQAIGVAAFF
.	TRBV20-1	TRBJ1-2	.	TGCAGTGCTAATCCACAGGGTAACTATGGCTACACCTTC	CSANPQGNYGYTF
TRBD1	TRBV7-3	TRBJ1-2	.	TGTGCCAGCAGCCCAGCCCCGGGACAGGGGTATGGCTACACCTTC	CASSPAPGQGYGYTF
.	TRBV9	TRBJ1-1	few	TGTGCCAGCAGCGTAGATTTGACCACTGAAGCTTTCTTT	CASSVDLTTEAFF
.	TRBV19	TRBJ2-3	few	TGTGCCAGTAGAAGAGACAGATCCACAGATACGCAGTATTTT	CASRRDRSTDTQYF
.	TRBV7-9	TRBJ2-4	.	TGTGCCAGCAGCTCGGACTACGGCGGGAAAGCCAAAAACATTCAGTACTTC	CASSSDYGGKAKNIQYF
TRBD1	TRBV5-4	TRBJ2-1	few	TGTGCCAGCAGCTTGGGGCAGGGGGCACGGGAGCAGTTCTTC	CASSLGQGAREQFF
TRBD1	TRBV6-2/TRBV6-3	TRBJ2-2	.	TGTGCCAGCATGACAGGGGGTTTTATTACGAACACCGGGGAGCTGTTTTTT	CASMTGGFITNTGELFF
TRBD1	TRBV20-1	TRBJ1-1	.	TGCAGTGCTAGAGATCGGGTAGGGGGCAGTTATGAAGCTTTCTTT	CSARDRVGGSYEAFF
.	TRBV4-3	TRBJ1-4	.	TGCGCCAGCAGCCAAGGTTGGGGGGACGGACTGTTTTTT	CASSQGWGDGLFF